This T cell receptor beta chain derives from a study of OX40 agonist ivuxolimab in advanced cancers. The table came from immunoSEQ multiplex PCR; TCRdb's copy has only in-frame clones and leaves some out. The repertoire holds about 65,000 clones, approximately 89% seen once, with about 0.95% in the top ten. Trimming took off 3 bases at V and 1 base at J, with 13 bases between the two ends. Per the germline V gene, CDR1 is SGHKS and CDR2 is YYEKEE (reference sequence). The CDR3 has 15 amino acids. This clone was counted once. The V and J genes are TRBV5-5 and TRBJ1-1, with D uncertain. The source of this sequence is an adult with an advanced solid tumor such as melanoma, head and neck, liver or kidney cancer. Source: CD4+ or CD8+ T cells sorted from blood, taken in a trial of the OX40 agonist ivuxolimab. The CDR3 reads CASSSLRQPNTEAFF. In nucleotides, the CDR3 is TGTGCCAGCAGCTCGCTACGGCAGCCGAACACTGAAGCTTTCTTT.